Listed below are T cell receptor beta chains from one sample, sequenced in a study of T cell changes during pregnancy in multiple sclerosis. Sequencing used immunoSEQ multiplex PCR; TCRdb keeps in-frame clones, though not all of them. Of approximately 60,000 clones in the sample, about 90% were seen once. The sequences come from peripheral blood, collected in the first trimester of pregnancy. The receptors derive from a female donor with multiple sclerosis, enrolled in a pregnancy study. CDR3s leave out the opening cysteine and the closing phenylalanine or tryptophan. A clone size is listed for some rows: how often the clone was seen (once, few, many), or a class if it is expanded.

V: TRBV4-3
size: NA
CDR3: ASSQGEAGGVYNEQF

V: TRBV27
size: NA
CDR3: ASSQSNPGRGAYNEQF

V: TRBV5-6
size: NA
CDR3: ASSSWTGYNEQF

V: TRBV29-1
size: once
CDR3: SVGPGEQY

V: TRBV5-1
size: NA
CDR3: ASSPPGTGPREQY

V: TRBV28
size: NA
CDR3: ASSLFSGTSGNTGELF

V: TRBV2
size: NA
CDR3: ASKGLAGGPGELF

V: TRBV7-9
size: NA
CDR3: ASSPRLASEQY

V: TRBV7-9
size: NA
CDR3: ASSLGTGSTDTQY

V: TRBV29-1
size: NA
CDR3: SVTENTGELF

V: TRBV7-2
size: once
CDR3: ASRLMDRGQVFGKQF

V: TRBV21-1
size: NA
CDR3: ASTKSRRVYEQY

V: TRBV4-2
size: NA
CDR3: ASSRRQGQDTEAF

V: TRBV5-1
size: NA
CDR3: ASSLGDRGGYNEQF

V: TRBV5-1
size: NA
CDR3: ASRLAGLNEQF

V: TRBV19
size: NA
CDR3: ASSKGLAGYEQY

V: TRBV29-1
size: NA
CDR3: SVPGTGRGTEAF

V: TRBV5-5
size: NA
CDR3: ASSLVSSGSRTDTQY

V: TRBV11-2
size: NA
CDR3: ASSLNRGQPQH

V: TRBV10-1
size: NA
CDR3: ASSEGGGHHYGYT

V: TRBV11-2
size: once
CDR3: ASSSGTGMYYEQY

V: TRBV6-5
size: NA
CDR3: ASRPDRGIYGYT

V: TRBV27
size: NA
CDR3: ASSLIGARNNEQF

V: TRBV5-1
size: NA
CDR3: ASSIQTTGTGELF

V: TRBV19
size: NA
CDR3: ASSVSGRVYNEQF

V: TRBV18
size: few
CDR3: ASHPLSGPSRTGELF

V: TRBV11-2
size: NA
CDR3: ASSSLRLETEKLF

V: TRBV27
size: NA
CDR3: ASSAGTDTQY

V: TRBV29-1
size: NA
CDR3: SVGIGSTDTQY

V: TRBV11-3
size: once
CDR3: ASSPTSGAYEQY

V: TRBV28
size: NA
CDR3: ASTAPYEQY

V: TRBV2
size: NA
CDR3: ASVVAYEQF

V: TRBV28
size: NA
CDR3: ASSPTGLTEAF

V: TRBV7-8
size: NA
CDR3: ASSVTGTGLSGELF

V: TRBV7-2
size: NA
CDR3: ASSFVRDSDLYEQY

V: TRBV11-3
size: NA
CDR3: ASSKGQGWTGELF

V: TRBV29-1
size: NA
CDR3: SVGRTKSSPTDTQY

V: TRBV29-1
size: NA
CDR3: SVGRHQGLQYNEQF

V: TRBV28
size: NA
CDR3: ASKEEPSTDTQY

V: TRBV5-4
size: NA
CDR3: ASSLGLAGADTQY

V: TRBV27
size: NA
CDR3: ASRHRTDTQY

V: TRBV30
size: few
CDR3: AWSRGQGVLVNTEAF

V: TRBV18
size: NA
CDR3: ASSPGPDNEQF

V: TRBV6-6
size: NA
CDR3: ASSYPSGEQY

V: TRBV28
size: few
CDR3: ASGRAYGYT

V: TRBV18
size: NA
CDR3: ASSPQNTGELF

V: TRBV6-1
size: NA
CDR3: ASSEGGQGGWSTEAF

V: TRBV4-2
size: NA
CDR3: ASSQLTGTRPYEQY

V: TRBV9
size: NA
CDR3: ASSPSGRTESWTQY

V: TRBV10-1
size: NA
CDR3: ASNKTGLAGSSGYEQY

V: TRBV29-1
size: NA
CDR3: SVRAGTEVGYT

V: TRBV9
size: NA
CDR3: ASSVSTGGTEAF

V: TRBV18
size: NA
CDR3: ASSPMRLAGERETQY

V: TRBV19
size: NA
CDR3: ASNPAFGGEETQY

V: TRBV5-6
size: NA
CDR3: ASSPRSGTSTDTQY

V: TRBV7-8
size: NA
CDR3: ASSLTGDTQY

V: TRBV28
size: NA
CDR3: ASTQRGGYTDTQY

V: TRBV28
size: NA
CDR3: ASSLGAGGSYNEQF

V: TRBV5-5
size: NA
CDR3: ASSFRAVGGTDYEQY